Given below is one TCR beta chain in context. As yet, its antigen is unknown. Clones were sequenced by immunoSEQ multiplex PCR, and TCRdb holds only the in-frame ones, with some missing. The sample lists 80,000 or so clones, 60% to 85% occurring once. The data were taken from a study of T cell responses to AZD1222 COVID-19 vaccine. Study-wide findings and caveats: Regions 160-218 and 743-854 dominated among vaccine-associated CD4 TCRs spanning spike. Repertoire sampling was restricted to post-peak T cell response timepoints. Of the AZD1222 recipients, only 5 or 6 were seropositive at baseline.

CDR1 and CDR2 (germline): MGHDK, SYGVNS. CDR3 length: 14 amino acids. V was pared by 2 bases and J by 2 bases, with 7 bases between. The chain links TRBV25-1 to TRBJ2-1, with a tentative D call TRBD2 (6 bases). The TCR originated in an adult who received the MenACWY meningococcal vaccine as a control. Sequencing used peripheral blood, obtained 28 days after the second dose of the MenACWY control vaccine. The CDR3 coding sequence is TGTGCCAGCAGTGAAGGGGGGACCTACAATGAGCAGTTCTTC. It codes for CASSEGGTYNEQFF.